Listed below are T cell receptor beta chains from one sample, sequenced in a study of T cell repertoires in cytomegalovirus infection. One entry per CDR3 protein results from TCRdb running MiXCR on the reads. The top ten clones hold around 25% of a sample with some 180,000 distinct CDR3 sequences, about a sixth of them seen once. Material: CD8+ T cells from PBMCs. These TCRs come from a human donor in good health (CMV status not recorded). Some clones in this sample may be carry-over from other donors' samples. The CDR3 runs from the conserved cysteine through the conserved F or W. A D gene is named only where the DNA matches it firmly. Part of the rows lack a size; the others show once, few, many or a class for expanded clones.

clone size: few
V gene: TRBV7-2
J gene: TRBJ2-7
D gene: -
CDR3 protein: CASSLRDFSYEQYF
CDR3 DNA: TGTGCCAGCAGCCTTCGGGACTTTTCCTACGAGCAGTACTTC

clone size: -
V gene: TRBV7-2
J gene: TRBJ2-5
D gene: -
CDR3 protein: CASSLVGDGVQETQYF
CDR3 DNA: TGTGCCAGCAGCTTAGTAGGGGACGGGGTCCAAGAGACCCAGTACTTC

clone size: -
V gene: TRBV4-2
J gene: TRBJ2-1
D gene: TRBD2
CDR3 protein: CASSPQVPGLVGDEQFF
CDR3 DNA: TGTGCCAGCAGCCCCCAGGTACCGGGACTAGTCGGGGATGAGCAGTTCTTC

clone size: few
V gene: TRBV25-1
J gene: TRBJ2-7
D gene: TRBD1
CDR3 protein: CATGQGGDEQYF
CDR3 DNA: TGTGCCACGGGACAGGGAGGCGACGAGCAGTACTTC

clone size: few
V gene: TRBV28
J gene: TRBJ2-1
D gene: TRBD1
CDR3 protein: CASSLQGGSYNEQFF
CDR3 DNA: TGTGCCAGCAGCCTACAGGGGGGCTCCTACAATGAGCAGTTCTTC

clone size: few
V gene: TRBV7-9
J gene: TRBJ2-6
D gene: TRBD1
CDR3 protein: CASSTGQVWSPSGANVLTF
CDR3 DNA: TGTGCCAGCAGCACCGGACAGGTCTGGTCCCCCTCTGGGGCCAACGTCCTGACTTTC

clone size: few
V gene: TRBV2
J gene: TRBJ1-1
D gene: -
CDR3 protein: CASPALNTEAFF
CDR3 DNA: TGTGCCAGCCCAGCGCTGAACACTGAAGCTTTCTTT

clone size: -
V gene: TRBV20-1
J gene: TRBJ2-7
D gene: TRBD2
CDR3 protein: CSAWGGIGTASNYEQYF
CDR3 DNA: TGCAGTGCTTGGGGGGGGATCGGGACGGCGTCAAACTACGAGCAGTACTTC

clone size: few
V gene: TRBV4-3
J gene: TRBJ2-3
D gene: -
CDR3 protein: CASSQDSPGTQYF
CDR3 DNA: TGCGCCAGCAGCCAAGATAGTCCGGGTACGCAGTATTTT

clone size: few
V gene: TRBV7-2
J gene: TRBJ1-1
D gene: TRBD1
CDR3 protein: CASSFPGQEGTEAFF
CDR3 DNA: TGTGCCAGCAGCTTCCCAGGACAGGAGGGGACTGAAGCTTTCTTT

clone size: few
V gene: TRBV28
J gene: TRBJ1-4
D gene: TRBD1
CDR3 protein: CASPPRTGVITNEKLFF
CDR3 DNA: TGTGCCAGCCCTCCAAGGACAGGGGTTATAACTAATGAAAAACTGTTTTTT

clone size: -
V gene: TRBV10-2
J gene: TRBJ1-2
D gene: TRBD1
CDR3 protein: CASSEGRDRGLNYGYTF
CDR3 DNA: TGCGCCAGCAGTGAGGGCAGGGACAGGGGGCTTAACTATGGCTACACCTTC

clone size: -
V gene: TRBV30
J gene: TRBJ2-3
D gene: TRBD2
CDR3 protein: CAWSYGTSGNTDTQYF
CDR3 DNA: TGTGCCTGGAGTTACGGGACTAGCGGGAACACAGATACGCAGTATTTT

clone size: once
V gene: TRBV6-5
J gene: TRBJ2-7
D gene: -
CDR3 protein: CASSYSGGIGPEQYF
CDR3 DNA: TGTGCCAGCAGTTACTCAGGAGGGATAGGGCCCGAGCAGTACTTC

clone size: -
V gene: TRBV12-3/TRBV12-4
J gene: TRBJ1-2
D gene: TRBD1
CDR3 protein: CASSGRQGGYGYTF
CDR3 DNA: TGTGCCAGCAGTGGCCGACAGGGAGGCTATGGCTACACCTTC

clone size: -
V gene: TRBV11-2
J gene: TRBJ1-1
D gene: -
CDR3 protein: CASSLDSDLGAFF
CDR3 DNA: TGTGCCAGCAGCTTAGATTCGGACCTAGGAGCTTTCTTT

clone size: few
V gene: TRBV12-3/TRBV12-4
J gene: TRBJ1-1
D gene: -
CDR3 protein: CASNQAGMNTEAFF
CDR3 DNA: TGTGCCAGCAATCAAGCAGGGATGAACACTGAAGCTTTCTTT

clone size: -
V gene: TRBV12-3/TRBV12-4
J gene: TRBJ2-3
D gene: -
CDR3 protein: CASSFKQSTDTQYF
CDR3 DNA: TGTGCCAGCAGTTTTAAGCAGAGCACAGATACGCAGTATTTT

clone size: -
V gene: TRBV10-2
J gene: TRBJ2-7
D gene: -
CDR3 protein: CASSDNSQYF
CDR3 DNA: TGCGCCAGCAGTGACAACAGTCAGTACTTC

clone size: few
V gene: TRBV7-9
J gene: TRBJ1-1
D gene: -
CDR3 protein: CASSLRWWSEAFF
CDR3 DNA: TGTGCCAGCAGCTTACGGTGGTGGTCTGAAGCTTTCTTT

clone size: -
V gene: TRBV20-1
J gene: TRBJ1-1
D gene: -
CDR3 protein: CSARHRFTDEAFF
CDR3 DNA: TGCAGTGCTAGGCATCGGTTCACGGATGAAGCTTTCTTT

clone size: -
V gene: TRBV19
J gene: TRBJ2-3
D gene: TRBD2
CDR3 protein: CASTPGTSAHTDTQYF
CDR3 DNA: TGTGCCAGTACGCCGGGGACTAGCGCACACACAGATACGCAGTATTTT

clone size: -
V gene: TRBV6-1
J gene: TRBJ2-7
D gene: -
CDR3 protein: CASRRDVSYEQYF
CDR3 DNA: TGTGCCAGCAGGAGGGACGTTTCCTACGAGCAGTACTTC

clone size: -
V gene: TRBV29-1
J gene: TRBJ2-3
D gene: TRBD2
CDR3 protein: CSVDEWSSGSTTDTQYF
CDR3 DNA: TGCAGCGTTGATGAGTGGTCTAGCGGGAGTACCACAGATACGCAGTATTTT

clone size: -
V gene: TRBV2
J gene: TRBJ2-7
D gene: TRBD1
CDR3 protein: CASSELRTGTEQYF
CDR3 DNA: TGTGCCAGCAGTGAACTTAGGACAGGGACTGAGCAGTACTTC

clone size: few
V gene: TRBV10-3
J gene: TRBJ2-1
D gene: -
CDR3 protein: CALPTGPLFYNEQFF
CDR3 DNA: TGTGCCCTACCCACGGGGCCACTCTTCTACAATGAGCAGTTCTTC

clone size: few
V gene: TRBV4-3
J gene: TRBJ1-5
D gene: -
CDR3 protein: CASSQGPGEQSNQPQHF
CDR3 DNA: TGCGCCAGCAGCCAAGGCCCCGGCGAACAGAGCAATCAGCCCCAGCATTTT

clone size: many
V gene: TRBV7-2
J gene: TRBJ2-1
D gene: -
CDR3 protein: CASSTLRGYSYNEQFF
CDR3 DNA: TGTGCCAGCAGCACCCTTAGGGGCTACTCCTACAATGAGCAGTTCTTC

clone size: few
V gene: TRBV7-9
J gene: TRBJ1-1
D gene: -
CDR3 protein: CASSPVGPKAFF
CDR3 DNA: TGTGCCAGCAGCCCAGTGGGACCGAAAGCTTTCTTT

clone size: -
V gene: TRBV20-1
J gene: TRBJ2-2
D gene: -
CDR3 protein: CSAINTGELFF
CDR3 DNA: TGCAGTGCGATAAACACCGGGGAGCTGTTTTTT

clone size: -
V gene: TRBV7-6
J gene: TRBJ2-2
D gene: -
CDR3 protein: CASSSVRGTGELFF
CDR3 DNA: TGTGCCAGCAGCTCAGTCAGGGGTACCGGGGAGCTGTTTTTT

clone size: few
V gene: TRBV20-1
J gene: TRBJ1-1
D gene: -
CDR3 protein: CSARDRGLKAFF
CDR3 DNA: TGCAGTGCTAGAGATCGGGGTCTTAAAGCTTTCTTT

clone size: -
V gene: TRBV4-1
J gene: TRBJ2-2
D gene: -
CDR3 protein: CASGRLNTGELFF
CDR3 DNA: TGCGCCAGCGGGCGGTTGAACACCGGGGAGCTGTTTTTT